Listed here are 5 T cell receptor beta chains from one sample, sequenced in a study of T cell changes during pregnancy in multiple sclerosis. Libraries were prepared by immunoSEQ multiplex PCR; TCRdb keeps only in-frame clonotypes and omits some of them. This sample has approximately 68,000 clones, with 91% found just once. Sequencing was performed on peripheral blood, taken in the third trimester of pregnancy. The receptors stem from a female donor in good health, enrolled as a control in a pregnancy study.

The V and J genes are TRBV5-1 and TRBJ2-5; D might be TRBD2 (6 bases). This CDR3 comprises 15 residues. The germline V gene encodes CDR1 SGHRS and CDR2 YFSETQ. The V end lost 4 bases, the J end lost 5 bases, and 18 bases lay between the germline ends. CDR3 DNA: TGCGCCAGCAGCCGGGAGATCCCAGGGCTGGAGACCCAGTACTTC. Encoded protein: CASSREIPGLETQYF. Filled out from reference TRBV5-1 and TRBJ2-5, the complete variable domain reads KAGVTQTPRYLIKTRGQQVTLSCSPISGHRSVSWYQQTPGQGLQFLFEYFSETQRNKGNFPGRFSGRQFSNSRSEMNVSTLELGDSALYLCASSREIPGLETQYFGPGTRLLVL.

The CDR3, as DNA: TGTGCCAGCAGTTACTCGATGACAGGGGTACATGAAGCTTTCTTT. This encodes CASSYSMTGVHEAFF. This chain connects TRBV6-5 to TRBJ1-1; TRBD1 matches 8 bases. V lost 0 bases and J lost 7; bases outside the gene matches: 7. The CDR3 has 15 residues. Germline V gives CDR1 MNHEY, CDR2 SVGAGI.

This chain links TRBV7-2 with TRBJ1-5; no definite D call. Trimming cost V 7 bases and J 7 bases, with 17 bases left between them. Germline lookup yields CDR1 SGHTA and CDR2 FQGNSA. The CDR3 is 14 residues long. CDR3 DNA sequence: TGTGCCAGCACCTCTACGGGTGGGAGCCAGCCCCAGCATTTT. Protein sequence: CASTSTGGSQPQHF.

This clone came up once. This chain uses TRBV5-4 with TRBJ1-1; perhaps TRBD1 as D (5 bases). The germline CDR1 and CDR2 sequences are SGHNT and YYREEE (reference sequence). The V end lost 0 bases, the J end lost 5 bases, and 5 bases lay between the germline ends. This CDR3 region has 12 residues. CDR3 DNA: TGTGCCAGCAGCTTGGGACAGACTGAAGCTTTCTTT. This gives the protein CASSLGQTEAFF.

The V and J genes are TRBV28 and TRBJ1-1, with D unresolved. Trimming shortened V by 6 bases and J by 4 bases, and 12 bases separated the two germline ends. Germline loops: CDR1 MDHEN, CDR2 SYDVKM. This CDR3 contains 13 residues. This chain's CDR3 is CASSSVAGTEAFF. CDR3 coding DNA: TGTGCCAGCAGCTCGGTAGCTGGCACTGAAGCTTTCTTT.